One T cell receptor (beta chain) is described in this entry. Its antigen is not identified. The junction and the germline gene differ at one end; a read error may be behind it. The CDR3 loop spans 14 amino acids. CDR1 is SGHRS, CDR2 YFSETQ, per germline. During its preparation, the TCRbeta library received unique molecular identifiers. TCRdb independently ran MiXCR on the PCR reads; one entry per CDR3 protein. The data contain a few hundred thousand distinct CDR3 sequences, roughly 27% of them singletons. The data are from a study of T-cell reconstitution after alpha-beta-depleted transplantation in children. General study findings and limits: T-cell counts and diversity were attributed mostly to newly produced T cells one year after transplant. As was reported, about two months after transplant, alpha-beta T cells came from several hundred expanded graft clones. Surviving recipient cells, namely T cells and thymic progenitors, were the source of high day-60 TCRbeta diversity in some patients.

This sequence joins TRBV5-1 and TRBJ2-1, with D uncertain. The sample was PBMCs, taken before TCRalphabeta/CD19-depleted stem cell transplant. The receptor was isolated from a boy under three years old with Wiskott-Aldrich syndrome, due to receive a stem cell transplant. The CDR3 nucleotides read TGCGCCATCAGCTCCATGATTAGCAACAATGAGCAGTTCTTC. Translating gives CAISSMISNNEQFF.